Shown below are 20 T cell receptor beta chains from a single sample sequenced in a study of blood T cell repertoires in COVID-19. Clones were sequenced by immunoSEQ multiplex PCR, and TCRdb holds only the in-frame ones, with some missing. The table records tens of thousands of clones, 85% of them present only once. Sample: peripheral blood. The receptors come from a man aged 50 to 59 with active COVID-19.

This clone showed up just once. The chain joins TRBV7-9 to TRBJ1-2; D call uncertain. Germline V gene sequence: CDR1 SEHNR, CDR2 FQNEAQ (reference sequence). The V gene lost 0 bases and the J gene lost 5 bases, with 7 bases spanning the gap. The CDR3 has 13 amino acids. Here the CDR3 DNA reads TGTGCCAGCAGCTTAGCTCCCCGTTATGGCTACACCTTC. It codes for CASSLAPRYGYTF.

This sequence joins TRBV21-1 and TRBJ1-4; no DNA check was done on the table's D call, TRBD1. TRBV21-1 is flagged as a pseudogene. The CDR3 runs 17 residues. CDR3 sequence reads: CASSFRPFLAANEKLFF. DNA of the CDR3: TGTGCCAGCAGCTTCCGTCCCTTTCTGGCAGCTAATGAAAAACTGTTTTTT.

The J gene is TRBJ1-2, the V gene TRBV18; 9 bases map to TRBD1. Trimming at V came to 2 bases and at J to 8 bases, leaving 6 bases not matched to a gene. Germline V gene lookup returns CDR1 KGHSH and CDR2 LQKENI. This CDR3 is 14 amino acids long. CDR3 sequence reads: CASSPAGQGGGYTF. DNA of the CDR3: TGTGCCAGCTCACCAGCGGGACAGGGAGGGGGCTACACCTTC.

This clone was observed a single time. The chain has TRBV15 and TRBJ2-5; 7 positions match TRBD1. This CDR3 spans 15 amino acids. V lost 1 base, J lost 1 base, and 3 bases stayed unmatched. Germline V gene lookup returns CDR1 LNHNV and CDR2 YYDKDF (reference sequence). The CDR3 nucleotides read TGTGCCACCAGCAGAGTCAGGGACAGCCAAGAGACCCAGTACTTC. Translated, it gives CATSRVRDSQETQYF.

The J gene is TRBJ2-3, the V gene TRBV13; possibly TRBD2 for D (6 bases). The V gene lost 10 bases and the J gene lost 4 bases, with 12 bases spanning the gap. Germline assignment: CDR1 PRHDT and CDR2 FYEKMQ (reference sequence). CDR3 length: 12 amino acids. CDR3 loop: CAIGSLADTQYF. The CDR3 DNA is TGTGCCATCGGGAGTCTGGCAGATACGCAGTATTTT.

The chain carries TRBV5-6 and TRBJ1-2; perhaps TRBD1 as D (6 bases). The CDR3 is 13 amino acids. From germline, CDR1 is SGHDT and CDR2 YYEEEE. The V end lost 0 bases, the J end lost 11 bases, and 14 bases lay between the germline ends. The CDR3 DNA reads TGTGCCAGCAGCTTGGGGACAGTTAGGAGGTACACCTTC. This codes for CASSLGTVRRYTF.

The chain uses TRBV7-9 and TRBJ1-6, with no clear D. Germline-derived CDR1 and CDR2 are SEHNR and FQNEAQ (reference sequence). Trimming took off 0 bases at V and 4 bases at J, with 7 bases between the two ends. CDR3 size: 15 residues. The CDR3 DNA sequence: TGTGCCAGCAGCTTAGCGCAGGATTATAATTCACCCCTCCACTTT. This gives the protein CASSLAQDYNSPLHF.

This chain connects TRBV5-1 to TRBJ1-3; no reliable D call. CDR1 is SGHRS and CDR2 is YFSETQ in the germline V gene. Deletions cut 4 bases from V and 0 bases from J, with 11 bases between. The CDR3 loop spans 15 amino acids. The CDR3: CASSRAGSSGNTIYF. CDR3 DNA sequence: TGCGCCAGCAGCCGGGCGGGGAGCTCTGGAAACACCATATATTTT. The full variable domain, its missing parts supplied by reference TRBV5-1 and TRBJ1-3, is KAGVTQTPRYLIKTRGQQVTLSCSPISGHRSVSWYQQTPGQGLQFLFEYFSETQRNKGNFPGRFSGRQFSNSRSEMNVSTLELGDSALYLCASSRAGSSGNTIYFGEGSWLTVV.

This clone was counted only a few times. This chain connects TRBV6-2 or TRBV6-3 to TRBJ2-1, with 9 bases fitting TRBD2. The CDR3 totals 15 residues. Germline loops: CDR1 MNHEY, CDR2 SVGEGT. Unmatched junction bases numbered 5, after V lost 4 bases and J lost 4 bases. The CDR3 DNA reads TGTGCCAGCAGTTGGGCAGCGGGGGGTTACAATGAGCAGTTCTTC. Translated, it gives CASSWAAGGYNEQFF.

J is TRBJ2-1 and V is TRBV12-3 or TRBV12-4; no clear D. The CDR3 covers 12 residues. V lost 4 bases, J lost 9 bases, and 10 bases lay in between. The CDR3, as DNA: TGTGCCAGCAGTTCCGCGTATGTTGAGCAGTTCTTC. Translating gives CASSSAYVEQFF.

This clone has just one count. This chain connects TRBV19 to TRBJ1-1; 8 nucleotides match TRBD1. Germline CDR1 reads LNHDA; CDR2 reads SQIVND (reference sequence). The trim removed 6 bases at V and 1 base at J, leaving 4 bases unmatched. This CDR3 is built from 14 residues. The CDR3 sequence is CASSAGTGNTEAFF. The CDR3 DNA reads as TGTGCCAGTAGCGCCGGGACAGGGAACACTGAAGCTTTCTTT. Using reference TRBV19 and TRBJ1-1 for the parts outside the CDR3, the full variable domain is DGGITQSPKYLFRKEGQNVTLSCEQNLNHDAMYWYRQDPGQGLRLIYYSQIVNDFQKGDIAEGYSVSREKKESFPLTVTSAQKNPTAFYLCASSAGTGNTEAFFGQGTRLTVV.

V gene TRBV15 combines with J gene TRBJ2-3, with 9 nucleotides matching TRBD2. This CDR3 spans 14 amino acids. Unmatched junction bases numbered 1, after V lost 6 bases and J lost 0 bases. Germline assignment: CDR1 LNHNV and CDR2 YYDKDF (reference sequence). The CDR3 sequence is CATRAGGSTDTQYF. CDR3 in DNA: TGTGCCACCAGGGCGGGGGGGAGCACAGATACGCAGTATTTT. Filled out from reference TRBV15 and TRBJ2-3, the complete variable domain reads DAMVIQNPRYQVTQFGKPVTLSCSQTLNHNVMYWYQQKSSQAPKLLFHYYDKDFNNEADTPDNFQSRRPNTSFCFLDIRSPGLGDTAMYLCATRAGGSTDTQYFGPGTRLTVL.

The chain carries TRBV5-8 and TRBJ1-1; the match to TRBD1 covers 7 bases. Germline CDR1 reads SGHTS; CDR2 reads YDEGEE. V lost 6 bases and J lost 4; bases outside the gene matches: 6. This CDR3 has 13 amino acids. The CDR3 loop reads CASNVQGFTEAFF. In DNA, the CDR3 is TGTGCCAGCAACGTACAGGGGTTCACTGAAGCTTTCTTT.

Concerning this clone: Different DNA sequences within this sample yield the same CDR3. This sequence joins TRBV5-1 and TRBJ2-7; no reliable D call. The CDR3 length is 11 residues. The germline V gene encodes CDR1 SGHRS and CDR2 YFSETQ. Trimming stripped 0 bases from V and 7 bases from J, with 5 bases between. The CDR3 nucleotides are TGCGCCAGCAGCTTGGCGAGGGAGCAGTACTTC. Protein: CASSLAREQYF. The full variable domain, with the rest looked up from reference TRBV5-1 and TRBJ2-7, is KAGVTQTPRYLIKTRGQQVTLSCSPISGHRSVSWYQQTPGQGLQFLFEYFSETQRNKGNFPGRFSGRQFSNSRSEMNVSTLELGDSALYLCASSLAREQYFGPGTRLTVT.

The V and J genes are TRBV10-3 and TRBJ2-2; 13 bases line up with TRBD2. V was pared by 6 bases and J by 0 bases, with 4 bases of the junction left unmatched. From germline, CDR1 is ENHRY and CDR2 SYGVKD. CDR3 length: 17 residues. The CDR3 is CAIRGGTSGTNTGELFF. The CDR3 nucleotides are TGTGCCATCAGGGGGGGGACTAGCGGGACGAACACCGGGGAGCTGTTTTTT.

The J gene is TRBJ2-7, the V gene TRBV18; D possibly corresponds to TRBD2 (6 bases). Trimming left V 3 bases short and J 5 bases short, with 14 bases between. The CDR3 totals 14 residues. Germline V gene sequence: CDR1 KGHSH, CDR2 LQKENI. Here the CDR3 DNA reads TGTGCCAGCTCACCCTTCGGGGGTTTAGACGAGCAGTACTTC. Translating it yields CASSPFGGLDEQYF.

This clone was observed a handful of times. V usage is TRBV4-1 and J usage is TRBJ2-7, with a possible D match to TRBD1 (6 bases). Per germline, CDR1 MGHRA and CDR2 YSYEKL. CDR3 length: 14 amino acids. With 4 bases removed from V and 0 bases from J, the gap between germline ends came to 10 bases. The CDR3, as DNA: TGCGCCAGCAGCCTTGGACAGAGCTCCTACGAGCAGTACTTC. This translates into CASSLGQSSYEQYF.

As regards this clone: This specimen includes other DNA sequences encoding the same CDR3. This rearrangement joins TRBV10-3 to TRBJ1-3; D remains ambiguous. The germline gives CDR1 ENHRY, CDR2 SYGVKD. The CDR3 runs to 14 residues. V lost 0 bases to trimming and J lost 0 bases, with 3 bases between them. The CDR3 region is CAISESSSGNTIYF. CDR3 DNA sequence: TGTGCCATCAGTGAGTCTAGCTCTGGAAACACCATATATTTT.

The DNA for the CDR3 is TGTGCCAGCAGTTATACAGGGTACTATGGCTACACCTTC. Encoded protein: CASSYTGYYGYTF. This chain joins TRBV6-2 or TRBV6-3 and TRBJ1-2; weak D call: TRBD1 (6 bases). V was trimmed by 3 bases and J by 3 bases, leaving 8 bases between them. From germline, CDR1 is MNHEY and CDR2 SVGEGT. The CDR3 is 13 amino acids.

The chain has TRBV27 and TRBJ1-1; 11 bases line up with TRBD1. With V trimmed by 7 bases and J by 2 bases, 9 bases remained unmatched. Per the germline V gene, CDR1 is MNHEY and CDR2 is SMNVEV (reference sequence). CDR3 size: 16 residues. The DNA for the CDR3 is TGTGCCAGCATAAGGGACAGGGGGAACCGAAACACTGAAGCTTTCTTT. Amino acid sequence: CASIRDRGNRNTEAFF.